This T cell receptor (beta chain) was sequenced in a study of T cell repertoires in cytomegalovirus infection (dated by TCRdb to the late 2010s). Describing the broader study: Because public TCR beta signatures pointed to carriage of CMV infection together with the matching HLA type, the HLA type of each donor mattered for the analysis.

Summary of the overall study and its limitations: Cumulative frequency of public TCR beta family members discriminated carriers of CMV infection plus the relevant HLA type in this cohort and an independent roughly 340-donor cohort. The ex vivo response was dominated by HLA-C-restricted CMV-specific TCR beta clonotypes, which also provided the single most frequent clonotype in two of eight donors.

On this clonotype: What antigen it recognizes has not been identified. Qualities for individual bases were not recorded, and no much larger clone is one base off.

The CDR3 sequence holds 11 residues, the cysteine and phenylalanine included. Only the CDR3 portion is preserved as DNA: 33 bases, with reading frame beginning at the first base. V trim: 3 bases; J trim: 8 bases; unmatched bases: 0. The germline V gene (reference sequence) supplies CDR1 LNHDA and CDR2 SQIVND. TCRdb names Illumina HiSeq 1500 as the instrument used. The raw public reads went through TCRdb reprocessing: fastp at Q25, MiXCR clone calling, in-frame beta chains kept. Each CDR3 protein gets just one entry, which takes the most common genes and DNA from the rows behind it. The sample yields 150,000 to 200,000 distinct CDR3 sequences; less than 9.5% were counted once. The biggest ten clones account for about 4.2% of the sample.

The sample was PBMCs. The V and J genes are TRBV19 and TRBJ1-2; 7 junctional bases match TRBD1. This clonotype originated in a human donor in good health (CMV status not recorded). Some clones in this sample may be carry-over from other donors' samples. The CDR3 region: CASSMGQGYTF. Here is the DNA: TGTGCCAGTAGTATGGGACAGGGCTACACCTTC.